This T cell receptor beta chain was obtained from a study of breast tumors, draining lymph nodes, adjacent tissues (dated by TCRdb to about 2016). Regarding the complete study: In breast cancer patients, the study compared the TCR beta repertoires of tumor, adjacent nontumor tissue and axillary lymph nodes. In human breast cancer, the study set out to evaluate how tumor, surrounding tissue and draining lymph node repertoires relate to one another and whether T cells may move between these sites.

Data came from an Illumina HiSeq 2000. Multiplex PCR amplification was used to build the TCR beta chain libraries. High-throughput sequencing was used to analyze the amplified TCR beta chain products. TCRdb took the public reads, trimmed them with fastp at Q25, ran MiXCR for clone calling and kept in-frame beta chains. Every entry covers one CDR3 protein and lists the most common genes and DNA from its rows. This sample comprises 200,000 to 250,000 distinct CDR3 sequences, under 40% of them detected only once. The ten largest clonotypes hold roughly 3.5% of the sample. Study-level results and caveats: The data were judged consistent with most tumor T cells deriving from the lymph node and then expanding within tumor tissue. The conclusion that tumor T cells originate in lymph nodes was presented as consistent with a hypothesis rather than as directly demonstrated. T-cell repertoire diversity in tumors was found to be lower than in lymph nodes but higher than in nontumor tissue, and preferential V and J gene usage was observed. In luminal-like breast cancer, tumor and nontumor tissue repertoires resembled each other significantly more than in basal-like breast cancer.

Ten or more counts support this clonotype. The clone's antigen remains unknown. Base-call qualities are not available, and no considerably larger clone is one nucleotide away. Measured from the cysteine to the phenylalanine, the CDR3 is 14 residues long. The kept DNA is CDR3 alone, 42 bases in frame from the first base. From a lookup of the germline V gene, CDR1 and CDR2 are SGHTA and FQGNSA. V drops 4 bases and J drops 4 bases, leaving 11 bases in between. The lymph node samples were taken from the axillary draining lymph nodes of breast cancer patients. This clonotype originated in a female donor with breast cancer. Some clones in this sample may be carry-over from other donors' samples. The sequenced sample was axillary lymph node tissue. The chain employs TRBV7-2 and TRBJ1-5; TRBD1 is possibly the D segment (5 matching bases). The DNA sequence follows: TGTGCCAGCAGCTCAGACAGTCGAAATCAGCCCCAGCATTTT. This codes for CASSSDSRNQPQHF.